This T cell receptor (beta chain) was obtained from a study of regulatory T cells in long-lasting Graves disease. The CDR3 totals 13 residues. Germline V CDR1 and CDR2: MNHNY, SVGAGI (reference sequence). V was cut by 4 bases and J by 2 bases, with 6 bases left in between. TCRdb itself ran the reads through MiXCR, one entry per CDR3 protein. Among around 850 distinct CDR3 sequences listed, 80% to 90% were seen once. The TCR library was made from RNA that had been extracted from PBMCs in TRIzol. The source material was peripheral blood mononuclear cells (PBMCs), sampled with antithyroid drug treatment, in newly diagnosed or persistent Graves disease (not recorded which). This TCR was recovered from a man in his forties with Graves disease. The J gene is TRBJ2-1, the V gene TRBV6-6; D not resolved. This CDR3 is CASSFDPYNEQFF. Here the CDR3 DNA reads TGTGCCAGCAGTTTCGACCCCTACAATGAGCAGTTCTTC.